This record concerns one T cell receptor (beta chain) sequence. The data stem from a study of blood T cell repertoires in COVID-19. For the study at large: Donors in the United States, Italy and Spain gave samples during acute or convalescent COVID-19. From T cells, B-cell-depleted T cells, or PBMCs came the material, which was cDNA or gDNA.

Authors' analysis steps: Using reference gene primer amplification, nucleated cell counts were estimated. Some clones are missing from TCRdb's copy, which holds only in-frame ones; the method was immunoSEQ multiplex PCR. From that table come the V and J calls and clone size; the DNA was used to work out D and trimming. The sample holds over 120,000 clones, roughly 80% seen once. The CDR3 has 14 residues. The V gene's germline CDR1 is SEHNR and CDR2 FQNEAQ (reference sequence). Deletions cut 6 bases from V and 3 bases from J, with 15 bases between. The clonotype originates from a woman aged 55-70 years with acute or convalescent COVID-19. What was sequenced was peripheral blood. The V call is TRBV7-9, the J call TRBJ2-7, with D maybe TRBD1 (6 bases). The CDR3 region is CASSQTRGIYEQYF. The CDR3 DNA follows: TGTGCCAGCAGTCAAACCAGGGGTATCTACGAGCAGTACTTC.